This note documents a single T cell receptor (beta chain) sequence. The antigen remains undetermined. Here immunoSEQ multiplex PCR was the method, and the copy in TCRdb shows in-frame clones only, minus some. The repertoire holds 6,000 to 8,000 clones, with 65% to 70% as singletons. The germline V gene has CDR1 MDHEN and CDR2 SYDVKM. The CDR3 is made up of 15 amino acids. The V gene end was trimmed by 4 bases and the J gene end by 9 bases; junction bases not matched to a gene: 11. This entry comes from a study of CD8 T cell repertoires and HIV-1 epitope variants. About the study: Enriched T cells were co-cultured with equal autologous T cell-negative cells.

Sequencing was done on a sample of cultured CD8+ T cells derived from PBMCs. This sequence was found in a male donor with HIV. The chain recombines TRBV28 with TRBJ1-1; 10 bases line up with TRBD1. The DNA for the CDR3 is TGTGCCAGCAGTTACCCGGGACAGGGGATTTACCAAGCTTTCTTT. This gives the protein CASSYPGQGIYQAFF.